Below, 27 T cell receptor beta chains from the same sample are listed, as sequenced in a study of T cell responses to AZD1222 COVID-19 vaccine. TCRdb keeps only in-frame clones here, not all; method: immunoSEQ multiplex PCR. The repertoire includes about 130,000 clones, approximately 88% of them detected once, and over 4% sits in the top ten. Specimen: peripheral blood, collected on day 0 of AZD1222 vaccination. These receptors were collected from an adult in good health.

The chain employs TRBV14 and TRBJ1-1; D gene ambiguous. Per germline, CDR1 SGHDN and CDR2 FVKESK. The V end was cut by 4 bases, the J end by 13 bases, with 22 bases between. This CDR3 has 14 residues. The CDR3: CASSPHRIQDGDFF. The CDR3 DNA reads TGTGCCAGCAGCCCCCACAGAATCCAGGACGGGGATTTCTTT. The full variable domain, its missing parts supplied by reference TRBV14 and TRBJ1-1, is EAGVTQFPSHSVIEKGQTVTLRCDPISGHDNLYWYRRVMGKEIKFLLHFVKESKQDESGMPNNRFLAERTGGTYSTLKVQPAELEDSGVYFCASSPHRIQDGDFFGQGTRLTVV.

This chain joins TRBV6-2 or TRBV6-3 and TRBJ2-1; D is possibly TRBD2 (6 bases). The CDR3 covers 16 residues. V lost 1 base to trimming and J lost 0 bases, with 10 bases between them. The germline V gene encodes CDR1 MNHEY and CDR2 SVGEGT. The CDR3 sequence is CASSYWTKSSYNEQFF. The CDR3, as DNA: TGTGCCAGCAGTTACTGGACTAAGAGCTCCTACAATGAGCAGTTCTTC.

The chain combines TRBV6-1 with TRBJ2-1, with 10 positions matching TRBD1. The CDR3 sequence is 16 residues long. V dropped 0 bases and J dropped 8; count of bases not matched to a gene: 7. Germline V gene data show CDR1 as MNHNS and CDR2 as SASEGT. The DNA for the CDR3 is TGTGCCAGCAGTGAAGCGGCCGGGACAGGGGCTCATGAGCAGTTCTTC. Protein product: CASSEAAGTGAHEQFF.

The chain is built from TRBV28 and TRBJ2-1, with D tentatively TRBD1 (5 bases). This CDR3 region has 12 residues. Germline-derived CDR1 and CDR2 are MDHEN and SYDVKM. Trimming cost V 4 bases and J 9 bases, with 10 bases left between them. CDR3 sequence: CASSSQGSEQFF. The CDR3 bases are TGTGCCAGCAGTTCCCAGGGATCTGAGCAGTTCTTC. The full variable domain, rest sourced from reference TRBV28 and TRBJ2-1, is DVKVTQSSRYLVKRTGEKVFLECVQDMDHENMFWYRQDPGLGLRLIYFSYDVKMKEKGDIPEGYSVSREKKERFSLILESASTNQTSMYLCASSSQGSEQFFGPGTRLTVL.

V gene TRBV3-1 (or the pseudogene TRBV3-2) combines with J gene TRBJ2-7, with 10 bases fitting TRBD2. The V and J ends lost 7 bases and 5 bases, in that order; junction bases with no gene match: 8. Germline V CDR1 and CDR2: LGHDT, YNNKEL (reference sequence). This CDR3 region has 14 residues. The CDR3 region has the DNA TGTGCCAGCACAGCTAGCGGGGGAACTAACGAGCAGTACTTC. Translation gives CASTASGGTNEQYF.

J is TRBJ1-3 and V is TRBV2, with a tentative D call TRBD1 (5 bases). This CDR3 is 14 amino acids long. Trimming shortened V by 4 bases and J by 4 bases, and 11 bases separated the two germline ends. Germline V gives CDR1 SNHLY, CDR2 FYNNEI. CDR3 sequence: CASSGQGSGNTIYF. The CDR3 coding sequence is TGTGCCAGCAGTGGGCAGGGTTCGGGAAACACCATATATTTT.

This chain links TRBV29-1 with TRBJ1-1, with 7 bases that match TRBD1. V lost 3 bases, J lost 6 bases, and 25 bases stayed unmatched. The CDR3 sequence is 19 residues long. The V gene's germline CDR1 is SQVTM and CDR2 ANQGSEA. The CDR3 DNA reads TGCAGCGTTGAGGACCGTTCTGTGGGAGACAGGGTTGTATTGCCTGAAGCTTTCTTT. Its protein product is CSVEDRSVGDRVVLPEAFF.

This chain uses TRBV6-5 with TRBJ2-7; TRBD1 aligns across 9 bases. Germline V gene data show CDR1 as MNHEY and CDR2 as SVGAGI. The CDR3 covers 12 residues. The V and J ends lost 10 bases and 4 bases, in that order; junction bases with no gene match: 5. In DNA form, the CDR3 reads TGTGCCACCCGGACAGGGGAGTACGAGCAGTACTTC. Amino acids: CATRTGEYEQYF.

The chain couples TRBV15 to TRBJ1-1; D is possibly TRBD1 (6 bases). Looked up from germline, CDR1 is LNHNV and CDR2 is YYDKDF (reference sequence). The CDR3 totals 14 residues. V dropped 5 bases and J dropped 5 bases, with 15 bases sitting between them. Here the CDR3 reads CATSGQYSGTEAFF. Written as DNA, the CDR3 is TGTGCCACCAGCGGACAGTATTCGGGGACTGAAGCTTTCTTT.

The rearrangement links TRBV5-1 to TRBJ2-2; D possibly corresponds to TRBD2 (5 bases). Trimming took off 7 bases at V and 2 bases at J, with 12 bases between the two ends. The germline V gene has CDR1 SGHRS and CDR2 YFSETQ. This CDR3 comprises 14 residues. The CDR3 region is CASGESPNTGELFF. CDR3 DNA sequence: TGCGCCAGCGGGGAGAGTCCCAACACCGGGGAGCTGTTTTTT.

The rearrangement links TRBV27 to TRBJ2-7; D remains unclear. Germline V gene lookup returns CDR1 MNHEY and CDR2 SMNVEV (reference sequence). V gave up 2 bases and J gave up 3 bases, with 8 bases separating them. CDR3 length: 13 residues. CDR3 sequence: CASSLIPSYEQYF. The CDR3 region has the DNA TGTGCCAGCAGTTTAATCCCCAGCTACGAGCAGTACTTC.

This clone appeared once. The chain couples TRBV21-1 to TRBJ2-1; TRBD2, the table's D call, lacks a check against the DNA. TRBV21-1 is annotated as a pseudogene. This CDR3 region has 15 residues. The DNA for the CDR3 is TGTGCCAGCAGCCGTGCTAGCGGGGGGGCCCATGAGCAGTTCTTC. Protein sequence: CASSRASGGAHEQFF.

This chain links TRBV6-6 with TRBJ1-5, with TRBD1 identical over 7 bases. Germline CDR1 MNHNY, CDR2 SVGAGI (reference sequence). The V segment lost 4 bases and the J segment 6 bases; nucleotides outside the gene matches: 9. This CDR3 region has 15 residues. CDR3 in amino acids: CASSSPGGGGQPQHF. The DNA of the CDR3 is TGTGCCAGCAGTTCCCCAGGGGGGGGCGGTCAGCCCCAGCATTTT.

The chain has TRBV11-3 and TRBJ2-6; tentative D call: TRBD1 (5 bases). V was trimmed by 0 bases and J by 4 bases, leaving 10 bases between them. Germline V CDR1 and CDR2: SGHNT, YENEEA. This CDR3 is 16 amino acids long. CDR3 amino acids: CASSLEGAIGANVLTF. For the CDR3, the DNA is TGTGCCAGCAGCTTAGAAGGGGCTATAGGGGCCAACGTCCTGACTTTC. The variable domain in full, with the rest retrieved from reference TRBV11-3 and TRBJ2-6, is EAGVVQSPRYKIIEKKQPVAFWCNPISGHNTLYWYLQNLGQGPELLIRYENEEAVDDSQLPKDRFSAERLKGVDSTLKIQPAELGDSAVYLCASSLEGAIGANVLTFGAGSRLTVL.

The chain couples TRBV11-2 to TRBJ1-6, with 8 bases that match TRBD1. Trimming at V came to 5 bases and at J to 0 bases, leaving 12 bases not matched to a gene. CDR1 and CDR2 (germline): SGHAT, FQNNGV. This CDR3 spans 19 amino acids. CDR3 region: CASSRHGQGGFSYNSPLHF. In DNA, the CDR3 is TGTGCCAGCAGCCGACACGGACAGGGAGGTTTCTCCTATAATTCACCCCTCCACTTT.

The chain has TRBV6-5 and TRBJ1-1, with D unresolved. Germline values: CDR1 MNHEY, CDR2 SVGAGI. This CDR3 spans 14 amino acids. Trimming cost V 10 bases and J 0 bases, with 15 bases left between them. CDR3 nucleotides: TGTGCCACCGTGGAGGCGAATATGAACACTGAAGCTTTCTTT. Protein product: CATVEANMNTEAFF.

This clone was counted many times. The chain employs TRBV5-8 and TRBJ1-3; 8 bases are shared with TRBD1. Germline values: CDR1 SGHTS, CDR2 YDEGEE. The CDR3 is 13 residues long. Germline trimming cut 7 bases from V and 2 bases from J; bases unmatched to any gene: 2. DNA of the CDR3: TGTGCCAGCCGGACAGGGACTGGAAACACCATATATTTT. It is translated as CASRTGTGNTIYF. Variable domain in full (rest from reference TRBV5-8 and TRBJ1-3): EAGVTQSPTHLIKTRGQQATLRCSPISGHTSVYWYQQALGLGLQFLLWYDEGEERNRGNFPPRFSGRQFPNYSSELNVNALELEDSALYLCASRTGTGNTIYFGEGSWLTVV.

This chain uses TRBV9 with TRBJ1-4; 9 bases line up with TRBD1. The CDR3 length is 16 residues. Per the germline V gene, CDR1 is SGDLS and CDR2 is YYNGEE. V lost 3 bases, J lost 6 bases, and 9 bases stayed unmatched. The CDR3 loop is CASSDRRDRAYEKLFF. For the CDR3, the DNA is TGTGCCAGCAGCGATAGGAGGGACAGGGCGTATGAAAAACTGTTTTTT.

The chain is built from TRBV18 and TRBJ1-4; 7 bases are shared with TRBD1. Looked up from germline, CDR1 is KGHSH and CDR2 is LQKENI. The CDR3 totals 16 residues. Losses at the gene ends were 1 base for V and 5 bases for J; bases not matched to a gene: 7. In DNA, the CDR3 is TGTGCCAGCTCACCACGGCCGGGACAGCTAAATGAAAAACTGTTTTTT. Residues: CASSPRPGQLNEKLFF.

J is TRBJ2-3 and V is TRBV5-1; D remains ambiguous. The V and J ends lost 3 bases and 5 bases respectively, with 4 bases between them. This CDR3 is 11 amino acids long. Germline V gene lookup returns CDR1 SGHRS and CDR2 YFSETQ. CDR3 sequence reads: CASSSEDTQYF. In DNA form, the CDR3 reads TGCGCCAGCAGCTCGGAAGATACGCAGTATTTT.

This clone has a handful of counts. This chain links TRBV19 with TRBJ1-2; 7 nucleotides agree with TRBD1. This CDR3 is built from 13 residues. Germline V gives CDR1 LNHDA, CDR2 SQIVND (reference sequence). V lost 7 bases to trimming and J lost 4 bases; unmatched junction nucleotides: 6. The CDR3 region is CASKEQGSYGYTF. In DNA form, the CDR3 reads TGTGCCAGTAAGGAACAGGGGAGCTATGGCTACACCTTC.

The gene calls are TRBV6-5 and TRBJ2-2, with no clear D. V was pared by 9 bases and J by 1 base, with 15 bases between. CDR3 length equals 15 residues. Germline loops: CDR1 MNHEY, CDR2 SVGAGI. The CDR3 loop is CASQDGHLNTGELFF. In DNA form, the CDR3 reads TGTGCCAGTCAAGATGGGCATCTGAACACCGGGGAGCTGTTTTTT.

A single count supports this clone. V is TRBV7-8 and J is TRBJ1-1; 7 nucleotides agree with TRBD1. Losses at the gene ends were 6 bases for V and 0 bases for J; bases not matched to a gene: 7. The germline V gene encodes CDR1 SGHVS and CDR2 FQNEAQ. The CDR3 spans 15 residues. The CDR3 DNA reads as TGTGCCAGCAGGTCCTCGGGACAGTTGAACACTGAAGCTTTCTTT. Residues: CASRSSGQLNTEAFF. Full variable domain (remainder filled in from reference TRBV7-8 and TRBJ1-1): GAGVSQSPRYKVAKRGQDVALRCDPISGHVSLFWYQQALGQGPEFLTYFQNEAQLDKSGLPSDRFFAERPEGSVSTLKIQRTQQEDSAVYLCASRSSGQLNTEAFFGQGTRLTVV.

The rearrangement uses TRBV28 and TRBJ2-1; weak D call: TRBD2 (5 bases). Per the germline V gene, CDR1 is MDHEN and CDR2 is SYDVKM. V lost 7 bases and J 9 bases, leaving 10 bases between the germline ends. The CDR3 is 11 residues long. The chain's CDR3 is CASTQGSEQFF. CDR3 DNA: TGTGCCAGCACCCAAGGGAGTGAGCAGTTCTTC.

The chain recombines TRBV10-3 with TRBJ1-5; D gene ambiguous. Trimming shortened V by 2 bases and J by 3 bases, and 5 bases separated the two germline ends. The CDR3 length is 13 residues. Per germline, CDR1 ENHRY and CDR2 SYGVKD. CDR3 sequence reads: CAISENSNQPQHF. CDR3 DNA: TGTGCCATCAGTGAGAACTCCAATCAGCCCCAGCATTTT.

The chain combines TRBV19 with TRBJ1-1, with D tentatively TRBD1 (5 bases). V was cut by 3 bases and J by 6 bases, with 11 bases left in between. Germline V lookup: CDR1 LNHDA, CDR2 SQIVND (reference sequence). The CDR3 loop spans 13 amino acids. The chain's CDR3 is CASSIGGFPEAFF. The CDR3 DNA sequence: TGTGCCAGTAGTATTGGGGGATTTCCTGAAGCTTTCTTT.

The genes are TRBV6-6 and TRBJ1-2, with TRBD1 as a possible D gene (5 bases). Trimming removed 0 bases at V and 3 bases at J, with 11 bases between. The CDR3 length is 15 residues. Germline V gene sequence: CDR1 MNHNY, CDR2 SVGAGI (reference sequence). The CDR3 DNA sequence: TGTGCCAGCAGTTACTCGACAGTACAATACTATGGCTACACCTTC. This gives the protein CASSYSTVQYYGYTF.